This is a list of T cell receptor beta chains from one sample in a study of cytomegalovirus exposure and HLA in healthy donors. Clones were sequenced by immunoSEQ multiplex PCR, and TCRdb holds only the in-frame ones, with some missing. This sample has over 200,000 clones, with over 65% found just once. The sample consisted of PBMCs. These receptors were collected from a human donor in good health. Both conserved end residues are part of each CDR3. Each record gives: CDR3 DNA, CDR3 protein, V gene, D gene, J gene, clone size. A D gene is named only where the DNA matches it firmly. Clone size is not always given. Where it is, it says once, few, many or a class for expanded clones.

cdr3_nt: TGTGCCAGCAGCTTAGATTCAGGGAACACCGGGGAGCTGTTTTTT
cdr3_aa: CASSLDSGNTGELFF
v_call: TRBV5-6
d_call: NA
j_call: TRBJ2-2
clone_size: NA

cdr3_nt: TGTGCCAGCAGCTTAGAGCCGGGTCCGACCCAGAGAGAAGAGACCCAGTACTTC
cdr3_aa: CASSLEPGPTQREETQYF
v_call: TRBV7-9
d_call: NA
j_call: TRBJ2-5
clone_size: NA

cdr3_nt: TGTGCCAGCTCACCATTGGCCAGGGGGTTTGGTCAGCCCCAGCATTTT
cdr3_aa: CASSPLARGFGQPQHF
v_call: TRBV18
d_call: TRBD1
j_call: TRBJ1-5
clone_size: NA

cdr3_nt: TGCGCCAGCAGCCAAGGGGGAGTGAACACTGAAGCTTTCTTT
cdr3_aa: CASSQGGVNTEAFF
v_call: TRBV4-1
d_call: NA
j_call: TRBJ1-1
clone_size: NA

cdr3_nt: TGTGCCAGCAGCTCCCGGTTTGGAGCGAACTACGAGCAGTACTTC
cdr3_aa: CASSSRFGANYEQYF
v_call: TRBV11-3
d_call: NA
j_call: TRBJ2-7
clone_size: NA

cdr3_nt: TGTGCCAGCAGCACCCAACGGGACAGGGGGCTGTACGAGCAGTACTTC
cdr3_aa: CASSTQRDRGLYEQYF
v_call: TRBV11-2
d_call: TRBD1
j_call: TRBJ2-7
clone_size: NA

cdr3_nt: TGCAGCGCCTCGGCGGGACAAGAGACCCAGTACTTC
cdr3_aa: CSASAGQETQYF
v_call: TRBV29-1
d_call: NA
j_call: TRBJ2-5
clone_size: NA

cdr3_nt: TGTGCCAGCAGCCCGGGACAGGGAACCTACAATGAGCAGTTCTTC
cdr3_aa: CASSPGQGTYNEQFF
v_call: TRBV5-4
d_call: TRBD1
j_call: TRBJ2-1
clone_size: once

cdr3_nt: TGTGCCAGCAGTCCACATCCAATAGACAGGGGGCTTAGCAATCAGCCCCAGCATTTT
cdr3_aa: CASSPHPIDRGLSNQPQHF
v_call: TRBV2
d_call: TRBD1
j_call: TRBJ1-5
clone_size: NA

cdr3_nt: TGTGCCAGCAGTTTCTTGCGGACTAGCGGGAACTACAATGAGCAGTTCTTC
cdr3_aa: CASSFLRTSGNYNEQFF
v_call: TRBV27
d_call: TRBD2
j_call: TRBJ2-1
clone_size: NA

cdr3_nt: TGTGCCAGCAGGACCCCAGGGCCATTCATGAACACTGAAGCTTTCTTT
cdr3_aa: CASRTPGPFMNTEAFF
v_call: TRBV28
d_call: NA
j_call: TRBJ1-1
clone_size: NA

cdr3_nt: TGTGCCAGCAGCTTACAGGGGGCGATGTACGAGCAGTACTTC
cdr3_aa: CASSLQGAMYEQYF
v_call: TRBV5-4
d_call: TRBD1
j_call: TRBJ2-7
clone_size: NA

cdr3_nt: TGTGCCAGTAGACCACAGGGAGCTGGAAACACCATATATTTT
cdr3_aa: CASRPQGAGNTIYF
v_call: TRBV19
d_call: NA
j_call: TRBJ1-3
clone_size: NA

cdr3_nt: TGTGCCAGCAGCTTAAGGACAGGGGGAGTGTGGACTGAAGCTTTCTTT
cdr3_aa: CASSLRTGGVWTEAFF
v_call: TRBV9
d_call: TRBD1
j_call: TRBJ1-1
clone_size: NA

cdr3_nt: TGTGCCAGCAGTTATGGGGGGGGCACCTACGAGCAGTACTTC
cdr3_aa: CASSYGGGTYEQYF
v_call: TRBV6-6
d_call: NA
j_call: TRBJ2-7
clone_size: NA

cdr3_nt: TGTGCCAGTAGTGGCAAGACGACTAGCGGTTCTTCGACCCAGTACTTC
cdr3_aa: CASSGKTTSGSSTQYF
v_call: TRBV19
d_call: TRBD2
j_call: TRBJ2-5
clone_size: few

cdr3_nt: TGTGCCAGCAGGAAGGCGGGAGAGCCCTACAATGAGCAGTTCTTC
cdr3_aa: CASRKAGEPYNEQFF
v_call: TRBV5-8
d_call: TRBD2
j_call: TRBJ2-1
clone_size: NA

cdr3_nt: TGTGCCAGCAGCTTGGGGCGGTTTAGCGGGAGGAACACAGATACGCAGTATTTT
cdr3_aa: CASSLGRFSGRNTDTQYF
v_call: TRBV5-4
d_call: TRBD2
j_call: TRBJ2-3
clone_size: NA

cdr3_nt: TGCACCAGCAGCCAAGAGACTAGCCCCCGGAGTAGCAATGAGCAGTTCTTC
cdr3_aa: CTSSQETSPRSSNEQFF
v_call: TRBV1
d_call: NA
j_call: TRBJ2-1
clone_size: NA

cdr3_nt: TGTGCCAGCTCACCACGCGGGACAGGGGGTGAAAAACTGTTTTTT
cdr3_aa: CASSPRGTGGEKLFF
v_call: TRBV18
d_call: TRBD1
j_call: TRBJ1-4
clone_size: NA

cdr3_nt: TGTGCGGGGGGGAAGGAGGTCAATGAGCAGTTCTTC
cdr3_aa: CAGGKEVNEQFF
v_call: TRBV6-1
d_call: TRBD2
j_call: TRBJ2-1
clone_size: NA

cdr3_nt: TGTGCCAGCAGCCCATCTCCGACTAGCGGACACTCCTACAATGAGCAGTTCTTC
cdr3_aa: CASSPSPTSGHSYNEQFF
v_call: TRBV7-9
d_call: TRBD2
j_call: TRBJ2-1
clone_size: NA

cdr3_nt: TGTGCCAGCAGCCCAAATGCCGTGATTCAGGCAGATACGCAGTATTTT
cdr3_aa: CASSPNAVIQADTQYF
v_call: TRBV7-9
d_call: NA
j_call: TRBJ2-3
clone_size: NA

cdr3_nt: TGCAGCGTAGCGACAGGGGACAATCAGCCCCAGCATTTT
cdr3_aa: CSVATGDNQPQHF
v_call: TRBV29-1
d_call: TRBD1
j_call: TRBJ1-5
clone_size: NA

cdr3_nt: TGTTCCAGCAGCTCTGGGACTAGCGGGAGGTCTCGGGAGTTCTTC
cdr3_aa: CSSSSGTSGRSREFF
v_call: TRBV7-9
d_call: TRBD2
j_call: TRBJ2-1
clone_size: NA

cdr3_nt: TGTGCCAGCAGATACACAGGGGGGGTCTCTGGGGCCAACGTCCTGACTTTC
cdr3_aa: CASRYTGGVSGANVLTF
v_call: TRBV27
d_call: NA
j_call: TRBJ2-6
clone_size: NA

cdr3_nt: TGTGCCAGTGAAACAGGGTCGTCAAGCTATGGCTACACCTTC
cdr3_aa: CASETGSSSYGYTF
v_call: TRBV19
d_call: NA
j_call: TRBJ1-2
clone_size: NA

cdr3_nt: TGTGCCAGCAGCTTAAGAGGGGGCGTGGGCAATGAGCAGTTCTTC
cdr3_aa: CASSLRGGVGNEQFF
v_call: TRBV7-9
d_call: TRBD1
j_call: TRBJ2-1
clone_size: NA

cdr3_nt: TGTGCCAGCAGCTGGGCGGGGGTCTACGAGCAGTACTTC
cdr3_aa: CASSWAGVYEQYF
v_call: TRBV5-4
d_call: TRBD2
j_call: TRBJ2-7
clone_size: NA

cdr3_nt: TGTGCCAGCAGCTTCGCAGCGGGACGGGAGACCCAGTACTTC
cdr3_aa: CASSFAAGRETQYF
v_call: TRBV11-2
d_call: TRBD2
j_call: TRBJ2-5
clone_size: NA

cdr3_nt: TGTGCCAGCAGCCGGGGGGGTGAGCTCGAGCAGTACTTC
cdr3_aa: CASSRGGELEQYF
v_call: TRBV5-5
d_call: TRBD2
j_call: TRBJ2-7
clone_size: once

cdr3_nt: TGTGCCAGCAGAATAGACAGAGACTATGGCTACACCTTC
cdr3_aa: CASRIDRDYGYTF
v_call: TRBV2
d_call: NA
j_call: TRBJ1-2
clone_size: NA